This entry features one T cell receptor (beta chain) sequence. The antigen remains undetermined. TCRdb's table, derived via immunoSEQ multiplex PCR, lists solely in-frame clones and lacks some. The sample lists 150,000 to 200,000 clones; less than 95% were seen once. This entry belongs to a study of cytomegalovirus exposure and HLA in healthy donors. The study's findings and limits: According to a later analysis, TCR clusters from the first cohort tended to co-occur in the roughly 110 validation repertoires. A classifier reportedly called cytomegalovirus status with high sensitivity and specificity. In vitro work confirmed that a few CMV-associated chains recognize CMV antigens. Associated with cytomegalovirus, according to the listing, were about 160 TCR beta chains.

This clonotype was obtained from a woman between 18 and 29 years old in good health and CMV-seropositive. Material: PBMCs.

The DNA of the CDR3 is TGTGCCAGCAGTTTGGAGCTCCGGGAGGGGACCCCAGATACGCAGTATTTT. Translated, it gives CASSLELREGTPDTQYF. V is TRBV28 and J is TRBJ2-3, with TRBD2 matching over 8 bases. CDR3 length equals 17 residues. V was pared by 3 bases and J by 4 bases, with 12 bases of the junction left unmatched. Germline lookup yields CDR1 MDHEN and CDR2 SYDVKM. Combining the CDR3 with reference TRBV28 and TRBJ2-3 gives the whole variable domain DVKVTQSSRYLVKRTGEKVFLECVQDMDHENMFWYRQDPGLGLRLIYFSYDVKMKEKGDIPEGYSVSREKKERFSLILESASTNQTSMYLCASSLELREGTPDTQYFGPGTRLTVL.